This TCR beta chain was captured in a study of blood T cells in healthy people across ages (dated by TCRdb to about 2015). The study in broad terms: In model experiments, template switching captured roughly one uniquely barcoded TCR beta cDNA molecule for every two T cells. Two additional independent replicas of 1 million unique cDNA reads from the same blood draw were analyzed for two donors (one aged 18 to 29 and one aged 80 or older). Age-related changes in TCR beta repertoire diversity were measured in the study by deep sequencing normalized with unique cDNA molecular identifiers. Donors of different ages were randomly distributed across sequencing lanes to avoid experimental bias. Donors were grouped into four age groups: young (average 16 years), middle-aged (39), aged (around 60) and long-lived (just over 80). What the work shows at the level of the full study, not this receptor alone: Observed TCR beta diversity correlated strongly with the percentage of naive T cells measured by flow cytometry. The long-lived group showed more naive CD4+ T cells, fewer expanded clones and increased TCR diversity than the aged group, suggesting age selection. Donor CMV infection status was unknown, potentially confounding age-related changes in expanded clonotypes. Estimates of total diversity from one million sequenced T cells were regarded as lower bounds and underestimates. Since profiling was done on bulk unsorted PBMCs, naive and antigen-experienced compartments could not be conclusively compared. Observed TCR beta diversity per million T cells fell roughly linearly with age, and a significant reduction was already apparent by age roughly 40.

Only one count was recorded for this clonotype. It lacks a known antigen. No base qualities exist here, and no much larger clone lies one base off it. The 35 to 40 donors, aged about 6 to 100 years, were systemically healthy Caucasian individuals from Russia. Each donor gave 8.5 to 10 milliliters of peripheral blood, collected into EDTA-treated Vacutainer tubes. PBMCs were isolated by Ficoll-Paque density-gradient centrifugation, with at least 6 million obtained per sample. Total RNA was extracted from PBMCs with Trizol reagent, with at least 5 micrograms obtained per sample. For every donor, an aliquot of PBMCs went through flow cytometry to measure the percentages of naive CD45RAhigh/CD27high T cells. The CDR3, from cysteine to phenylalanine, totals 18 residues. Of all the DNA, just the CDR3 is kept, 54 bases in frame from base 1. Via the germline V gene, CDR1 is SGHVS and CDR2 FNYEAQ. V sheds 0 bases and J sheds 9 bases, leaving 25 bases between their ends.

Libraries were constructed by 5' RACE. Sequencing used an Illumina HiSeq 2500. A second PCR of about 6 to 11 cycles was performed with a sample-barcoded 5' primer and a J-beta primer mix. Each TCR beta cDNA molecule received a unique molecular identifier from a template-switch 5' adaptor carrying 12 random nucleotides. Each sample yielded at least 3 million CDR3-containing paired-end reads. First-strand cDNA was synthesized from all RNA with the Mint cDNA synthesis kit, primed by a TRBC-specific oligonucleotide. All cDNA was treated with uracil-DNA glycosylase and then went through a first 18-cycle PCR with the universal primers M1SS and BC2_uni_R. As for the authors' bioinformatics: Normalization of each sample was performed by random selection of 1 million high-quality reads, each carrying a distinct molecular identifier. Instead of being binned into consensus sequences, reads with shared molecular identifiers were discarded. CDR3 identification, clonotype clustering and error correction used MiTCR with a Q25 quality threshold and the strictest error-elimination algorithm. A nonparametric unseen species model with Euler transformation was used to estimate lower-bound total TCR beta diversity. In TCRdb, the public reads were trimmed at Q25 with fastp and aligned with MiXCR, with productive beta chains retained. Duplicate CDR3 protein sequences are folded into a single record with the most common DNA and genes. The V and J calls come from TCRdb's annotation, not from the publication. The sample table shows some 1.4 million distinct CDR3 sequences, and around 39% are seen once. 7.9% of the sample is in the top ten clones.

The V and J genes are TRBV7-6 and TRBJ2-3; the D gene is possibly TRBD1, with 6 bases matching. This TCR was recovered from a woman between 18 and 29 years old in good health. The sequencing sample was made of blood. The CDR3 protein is CASSLASGVSPGSGTQYF. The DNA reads TGTGCCAGCAGCTTAGCGTCAGGGGTTTCTCCTGGCTCTGGGACGCAGTATTTT.